A single sample gave rise to the 3 T cell receptor beta chains below, sequenced in a study of cytomegalovirus exposure and HLA in healthy donors. The primer mix had 60 Vbeta and 13 Jbeta primers. The table came from immunoSEQ multiplex PCR; TCRdb's copy has only in-frame clones and leaves some out. Here the sample spans about 160,000 clones, roughly 80% being singletons. Material: PBMCs. The source is a human donor in good health.

J is TRBJ2-7 and V is TRBV7-8, with a possible D match to TRBD2 (6 bases). Germline CDR1 and CDR2: SGHVS and FQNEAQ. The CDR3 is 17 residues long. Trimming left V 6 bases short and J 0 bases short, with 21 bases between. The CDR3 here is CASRVLGTGVNSYEQYF. For the CDR3, the DNA is TGTGCCAGCAGAGTCCTAGGTACGGGGGTGAACTCCTACGAGCAGTACTTC.

The gene calls are TRBV5-4 and TRBJ2-5, with 11 positions matching TRBD1. V lost 3 bases to trimming and J lost 1 base; unmatched junction nucleotides: 11. Germline CDR1 and CDR2: SGHNT and YYREEE (reference sequence). The CDR3 has 18 residues. CDR3 sequence reads: CASSSAGTGGGVQETQYF. CDR3 in DNA: TGTGCCAGCAGCTCGGCCGGGACAGGGGGAGGGGTCCAAGAGACCCAGTACTTC.

The chain has TRBV5-1 and TRBJ2-5; 7 positions agree with TRBD1. This CDR3 has 12 residues. Germline assignment: CDR1 SGHRS and CDR2 YFSETQ. Trimming cost V 7 bases and J 5 bases; bases outside gene matches: 5. CDR3 DNA sequence: TGCGCCAGCCAGGGGGATTGGGAGACCCAGTACTTC. Its translation is CASQGDWETQYF.